These 5 T cell receptor beta chains were all obtained from the same sample, sequenced in a study of blood T cell repertoires in COVID-19. Assay: immunoSEQ multiplex PCR; the TCRdb copy retains only in-frame clones and omits some. Here the sample spans 150,000 to 200,000 clones, 88% being singletons. The sample comprised peripheral blood. These TCRs come from a man aged 60-69 years with acute or convalescent COVID-19.

V and J are TRBV3-1 (or the pseudogene TRBV3-2) and TRBJ1-2, with D possibly being TRBD1 (5 bases). V was cut by 10 bases and J by 1 base, with 13 bases left in between. Germline V CDR1 and CDR2: LGHDT, YNNKEL (reference sequence). The length of the CDR3 is 13 residues. CDR3 residues: CATGGEGNYGYTF. The CDR3 DNA reads as TGTGCCACCGGGGGGGAAGGTAACTATGGCTACACCTTC.

The gene calls are TRBV9 and TRBJ2-3, with TRBD2 identical over 13 bases. The germline V gene has CDR1 SGDLS and CDR2 YYNGEE. This CDR3 has 20 residues. Trimming took 2 bases from V and 0 from J; bases not matched to a gene: 12. This CDR3 reads CASSVRAPPGLAGSTDTQYF. The DNA of the CDR3 is TGTGCCAGCAGCGTGCGTGCTCCGCCGGGACTAGCGGGAAGCACAGATACGCAGTATTTT.

The chain couples TRBV7-7 to TRBJ2-5, with D perhaps matching TRBD1 (5 bases). The CDR3 contains 16 residues. The V end was cut by 5 bases, the J end by 1 base, with 17 bases between. Germline CDR1 reads SSHAT; CDR2 reads FNYEAQ (reference sequence). The CDR3 spells CASSPAGWKFQETQYF. CDR3 coding DNA: TGTGCCAGCAGCCCGGCAGGGTGGAAGTTCCAAGAGACCCAGTACTTC.

V gene TRBV5-1 combines with J gene TRBJ2-3; 7 bases are a match to TRBD1. The junction had 10 bases not matched to a gene; V was cut back by 5 bases and J by 4 bases. Germline V gene data show CDR1 as SGHRS and CDR2 as YFSETQ. CDR3 length equals 15 residues. CDR3: CASSQRATGPDTQYF. DNA for the CDR3: TGCGCCAGCAGTCAAAGGGCGACAGGGCCAGATACGCAGTATTTT.

The chain uses TRBV28 and TRBJ1-5, with TRBD1 matching 11 bases. Germline V gene lookup returns CDR1 MDHEN and CDR2 SYDVKM. This CDR3 is 15 amino acids long. V lost 6 bases, J lost 7 bases, and 8 bases stayed unmatched. The CDR3 reads CASSPRTGGWQPQHF. The CDR3 coding sequence is TGTGCCAGCAGCCCCCGGACAGGGGGCTGGCAGCCCCAGCATTTT.